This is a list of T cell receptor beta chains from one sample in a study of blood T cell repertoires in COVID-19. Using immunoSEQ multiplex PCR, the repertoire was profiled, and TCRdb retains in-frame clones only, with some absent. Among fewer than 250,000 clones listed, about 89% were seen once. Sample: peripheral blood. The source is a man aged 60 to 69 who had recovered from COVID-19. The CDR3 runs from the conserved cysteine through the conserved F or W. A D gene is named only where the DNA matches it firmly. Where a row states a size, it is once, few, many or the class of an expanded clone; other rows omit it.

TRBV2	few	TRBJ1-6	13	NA	CASTRIYNSPLHF	TGTGCCAGCACGAGGATTTATAATTCACCCCTCCACTTT
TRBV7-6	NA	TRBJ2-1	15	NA	CASSPPRSSYNEQFF	TGTGCCAGCAGTCCACCGAGGAGCTCCTACAATGAGCAGTTCTTC
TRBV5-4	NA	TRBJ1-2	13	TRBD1	CASSPQGAYGYTF	TGTGCCAGCAGCCCGCAGGGGGCCTATGGCTACACCTTC
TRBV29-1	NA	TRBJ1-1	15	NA	CSATGWGEVDTEAFF	TGCAGCGCAACGGGGTGGGGGGAAGTCGACACTGAAGCTTTCTTT
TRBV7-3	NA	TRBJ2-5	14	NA	CASSLTGGQETQYF	TGTGCCAGCAGCTTAACAGGGGGCCAAGAGACCCAGTACTTC
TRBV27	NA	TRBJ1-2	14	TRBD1	CASSLAGTGSGYTF	TGTGCCAGCAGTTTAGCCGGGACAGGGTCTGGCTACACCTTC
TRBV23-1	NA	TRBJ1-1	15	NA	CASSQSVEGRTEAFF	TGCGCCAGCAGTCAATCAGTGGAGGGTCGTACTGAAGCTTTCTTT
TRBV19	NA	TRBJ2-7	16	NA	CASSISLSGKLYEQYF	TGTGCCAGTAGTATAAGTCTTTCAGGGAAGCTGTACGAGCAGTACTTC
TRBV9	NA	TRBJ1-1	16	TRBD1	CASSVDPGTGGTEAFF	TGTGCCAGCAGCGTAGACCCCGGGACAGGGGGCACTGAAGCTTTCTTT
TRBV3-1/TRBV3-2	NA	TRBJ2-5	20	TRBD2	CASSQDPASGSRVNQETQYF	TGTGCCAGCAGCCAAGACCCGGCTAGCGGGAGCCGGGTCAACCAAGAGACCCAGTACTTC
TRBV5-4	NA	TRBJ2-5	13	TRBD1	CASSPGQQETQYF	TGTGCCAGCAGCCCGGGACAGCAAGAGACCCAGTACTTC
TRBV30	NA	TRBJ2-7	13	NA	CAWSAGTDTKQYF	TGTGCCTGGAGTGCCGGGACTGATACGAAGCAGTACTTC
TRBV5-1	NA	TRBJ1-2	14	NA	CASSSALGSYGYTF	TGCGCCAGCAGCTCCGCCTTGGGCAGCTATGGCTACACCTTC
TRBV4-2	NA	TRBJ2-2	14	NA	CASSISGNTGELFF	TGTGCCAGCAGCATCAGTGGTAATACCGGGGAGCTGTTTTTT
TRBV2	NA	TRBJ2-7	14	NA	CASSVGGIGYEQYF	TGTGCCAGCAGTGTTGGCGGGATCGGATACGAGCAGTACTTC
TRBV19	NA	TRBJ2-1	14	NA	CASRSQSSYNEQFF	TGTGCCAGTAGGAGCCAAAGCTCCTACAATGAGCAGTTCTTC
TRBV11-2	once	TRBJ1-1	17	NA	CASSSPSLWGPNTEAFF	TGTGCCAGCAGCTCCCCCTCCTTGTGGGGGCCGAACACTGAAGCTTTCTTT
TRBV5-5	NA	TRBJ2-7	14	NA	CASSLLTGYYEQYF	TGTGCCAGCAGCCTGCTGACAGGATACTACGAGCAGTACTTC
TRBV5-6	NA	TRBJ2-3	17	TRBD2	CASRRTSGGAVRDTQYF	TGTGCCAGCAGGCGAACTAGCGGGGGGGCCGTCAGAGATACGCAGTATTTT
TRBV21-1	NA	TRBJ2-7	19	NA	CASSKTGVLLKRSSYEQYF	TGTGCCAGCAGCAAAACAGGGGTCCTCCTGAAACGGAGCTCCTACGAGCAGTACTTC
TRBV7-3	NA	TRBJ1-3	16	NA	CASSILGRGSGNTIYF	TGTGCCAGCAGCATACTCGGGAGAGGGTCTGGAAACACCATATATTTT
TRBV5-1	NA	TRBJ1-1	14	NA	CASSLSTANTEAFF	TGCGCCAGCAGCTTGAGTACAGCGAACACTGAAGCTTTCTTT
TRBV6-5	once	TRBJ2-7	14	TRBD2	CASRRLAGGYEQYF	TGTGCCAGCAGGCGACTAGCGGGGGGGTACGAGCAGTACTTC
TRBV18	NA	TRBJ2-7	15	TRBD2	CASSPQEGGWYEQYF	TGTGCCAGCTCACCCCAGGAGGGAGGGTGGTACGAGCAGTACTTC
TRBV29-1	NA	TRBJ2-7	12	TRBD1	CSVAGTGYEQYF	TGCAGCGTCGCGGGGACAGGCTACGAGCAGTACTTC
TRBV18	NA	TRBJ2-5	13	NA	CASSPGQEETQYF	TGTGCCAGCTCACCTGGCCAAGAAGAGACCCAGTACTTC
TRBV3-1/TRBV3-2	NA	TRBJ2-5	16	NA	CASSQGDQTPQETQYF	TGTGCCAGCAGCCAAGGAGACCAGACTCCTCAAGAGACCCAGTACTTC
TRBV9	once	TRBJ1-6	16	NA	CASSVGTEVSNSPLHF	TGTGCCAGCAGCGTAGGGACAGAGGTCAGTAATTCACCCCTCCACTTT
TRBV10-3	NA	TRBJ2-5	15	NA	CAISDDSKKGETQYF	TGTGCCATCAGTGACGACAGTAAAAAAGGGGAGACCCAGTACTTC
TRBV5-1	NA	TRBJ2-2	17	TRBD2	CASAPLISGSRTGELFF	TGCGCCAGTGCCCCATTAATTAGCGGGAGTCGGACCGGGGAGCTGTTTTTT
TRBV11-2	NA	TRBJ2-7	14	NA	CASSSITGFWGQYF	TGTGCCAGCAGCAGTATAACAGGTTTCTGGGGACAGTACTTC
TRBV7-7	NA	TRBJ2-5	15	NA	CASSLVQGTMETQYF	TGTGCCAGCAGCTTAGTCCAGGGGACGATGGAGACCCAGTACTTC
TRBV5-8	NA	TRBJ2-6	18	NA	CASSLALTASSGANVLTF	TGTGCCAGCAGCTTGGCCCTGACAGCTTCCTCTGGGGCCAACGTCCTGACTTTC
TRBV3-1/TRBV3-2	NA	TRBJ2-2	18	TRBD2	CASKWGLAGGPGTGELFF	TGTGCCAGCAAGTGGGGACTAGCGGGAGGGCCCGGCACCGGGGAGCTGTTTTTT
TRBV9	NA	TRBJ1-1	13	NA	CASSSGSGTEAFF	TGTGCCAGCAGCAGCGGGTCAGGCACTGAAGCTTTCTTT
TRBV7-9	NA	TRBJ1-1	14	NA	CASSLIQGPYEAFF	TGTGCCAGCAGCTTAATACAGGGCCCGTACGAAGCTTTCTTT
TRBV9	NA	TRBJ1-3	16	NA	CASSTDILFSGNTIYF	TGTGCCAGCAGCACCGACATCCTGTTCTCTGGAAACACCATATATTTT
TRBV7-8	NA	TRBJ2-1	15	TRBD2	CASSPRIAGEDEQFF	TGTGCCAGCAGCCCCCGAATAGCGGGGGAGGATGAGCAGTTCTTC
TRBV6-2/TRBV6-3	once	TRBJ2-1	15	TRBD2	CASSPGLAAYNEQFF	TGTGCCAGCAGTCCCGGTCTAGCGGCTTACAATGAGCAGTTCTTC
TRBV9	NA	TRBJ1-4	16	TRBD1	CASSARTGRDNEKLFF	TGTGCCAGCAGCGCTCGGACAGGGCGGGATAATGAAAAACTGTTTTTT
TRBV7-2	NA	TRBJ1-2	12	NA	CASSKPQGGYTF	TGTGCCAGCAGCAAGCCCCAGGGTGGCTACACCTTC
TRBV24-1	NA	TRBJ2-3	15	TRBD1	CATSDSRGPGDTQYF	TGTGCCACCAGTGATTCCAGGGGGCCAGGCGATACGCAGTATTTT
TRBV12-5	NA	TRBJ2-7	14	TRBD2	CASVPGLAGLEQYF	TGTGCTAGTGTTCCGGGACTAGCGGGACTCGAGCAGTACTTC
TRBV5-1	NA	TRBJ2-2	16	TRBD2	CASSQTSGLNTGELFF	TGCGCCAGCAGCCAAACTAGCGGGCTTAACACCGGGGAGCTGTTTTTT
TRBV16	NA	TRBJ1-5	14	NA	CASSQSGGEQPQHF	TGTGCCAGCAGCCAATCGGGGGGGGAACAGCCCCAGCATTTT
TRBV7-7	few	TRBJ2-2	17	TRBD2	CASSAGTSGANTGELFF	TGTGCTAGCAGCGCCGGGACTAGCGGGGCGAACACCGGGGAGCTGTTTTTT
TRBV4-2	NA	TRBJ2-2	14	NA	CASSQDSNTGELFF	TGTGCCAGCAGCCAAGACTCGAACACCGGGGAGCTGTTTTTT
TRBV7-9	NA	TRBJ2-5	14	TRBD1	CASSLGQGAETQYF	TGTGCCAGCAGCCTCGGACAGGGGGCCGAGACCCAGTACTTC
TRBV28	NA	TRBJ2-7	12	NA	CASSDSKTAQYF	TGTGCCAGCAGTGATAGTAAGACAGCACAGTACTTC
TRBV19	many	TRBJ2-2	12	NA	CASSRGTGELFF	TGTGCCAGTAGTCGGGGGACCGGGGAGCTGTTTTTT